This is a list of T cell receptor beta chains from one sample in a study of shared clonotypes between healthy human individuals. Clones were read by immunoSEQ multiplex PCR, and TCRdb kept only the in-frame ones, dropping some. The table records roughly 95,000 clones, approximately 51% of them present only once. Sequenced material: PBMCs. These receptors originate from a woman in her thirties or forties in good health. Some clones in this sample may be carry-over from other donors' samples. Each CDR3 is given with its conserved first and last residue. Fields, in order: V gene, D gene, J gene, clone size, CDR3 DNA, CDR3 protein. A D gene is named only where the DNA matches it firmly. Not all rows give a size; the values are once, few, many and, for expanded clones, a class.

TRBV7-3	.	TRBJ2-7	.	TGTGCCAGCAGCCAGGGGTGGGCTGGCGTCCAGTACTTC	CASSQGWAGVQYF
TRBV4-1	.	TRBJ2-2	.	TGCGCCAGCAGCCAAGGCGGTGGTGGCGGGGAGCTGTTTTTT	CASSQGGGGGELFF
TRBV18	.	TRBJ2-1	few	TGTGCCAGCTCACCGCAGGCAGAAAATGAGCAGTTCTTC	CASSPQAENEQFF
TRBV7-8	.	TRBJ1-1	few	TGTGCCAGCAGCTTTGGCAGACGTAACACTGAAGCTTTCTTT	CASSFGRRNTEAFF
TRBV4-3	.	TRBJ1-2	.	TGCGCCAGCAGCCAAGATTGGCGGTTTTATGGCTACACCTTC	CASSQDWRFYGYTF
TRBV19	TRBD1	TRBJ2-7	few	TGTGCCAGTAGTAAAGGGCAGGGGGCAGTCTACGAGCAGTACTTC	CASSKGQGAVYEQYF
TRBV30	.	TRBJ2-2	many	TGTGCCTGGGCCGGGACCGCCTTCTCCGGGGAGCTGTTTTTT	CAWAGTAFSGELFF
TRBV28	.	TRBJ2-7	few	TGTGCCAGCTTTGACAGTACAAGCGGAGATGGGGTTTACGAGCAGTACTTC	CASFDSTSGDGVYEQYF
TRBV7-2	.	TRBJ2-7	.	TGTGCCAGCAGCCTCGGGGGTGTCTACGAGCAGTACTTC	CASSLGGVYEQYF
TRBV5-1	TRBD1	TRBJ2-6	few	TGCGCCGCGGGGACAGGAGGCTCTGGGGCCAACGTCCTGACTTTC	CAAGTGGSGANVLTF
TRBV27	TRBD1	TRBJ2-2	few	TGTGCCAGCAGGGGACAGGGGATGTGGTCCGGGGAGCTGTTTTTT	CASRGQGMWSGELFF
TRBV2	.	TRBJ2-1	few	TGTGCCAGCCTCTCCCCTACGTCCTACAATGAGCAGTTCTTC	CASLSPTSYNEQFF
TRBV6-5	.	TRBJ1-1	.	TGTGCCAGCACCACTACGGAGAACACTGAAGCTTTCTTT	CASTTTENTEAFF
TRBV5-1	.	TRBJ1-1	.	TGCGCCAGCAGCTGGACGGCGGAAGACACTGAAGCTTTCTTT	CASSWTAEDTEAFF